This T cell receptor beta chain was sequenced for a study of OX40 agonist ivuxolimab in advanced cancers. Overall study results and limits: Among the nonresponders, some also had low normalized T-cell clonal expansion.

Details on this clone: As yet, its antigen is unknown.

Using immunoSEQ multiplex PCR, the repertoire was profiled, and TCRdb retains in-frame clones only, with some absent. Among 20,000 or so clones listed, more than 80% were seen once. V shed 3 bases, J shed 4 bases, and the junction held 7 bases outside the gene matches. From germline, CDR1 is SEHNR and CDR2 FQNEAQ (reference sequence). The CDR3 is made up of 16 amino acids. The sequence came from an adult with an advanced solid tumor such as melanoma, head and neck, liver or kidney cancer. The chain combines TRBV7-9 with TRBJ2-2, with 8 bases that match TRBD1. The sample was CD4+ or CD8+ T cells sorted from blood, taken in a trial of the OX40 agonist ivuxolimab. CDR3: CASSFSPGQATGELFF. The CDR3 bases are TGTGCCAGCAGCTTTAGTCCGGGACAGGCCACCGGGGAGCTGTTTTTT.